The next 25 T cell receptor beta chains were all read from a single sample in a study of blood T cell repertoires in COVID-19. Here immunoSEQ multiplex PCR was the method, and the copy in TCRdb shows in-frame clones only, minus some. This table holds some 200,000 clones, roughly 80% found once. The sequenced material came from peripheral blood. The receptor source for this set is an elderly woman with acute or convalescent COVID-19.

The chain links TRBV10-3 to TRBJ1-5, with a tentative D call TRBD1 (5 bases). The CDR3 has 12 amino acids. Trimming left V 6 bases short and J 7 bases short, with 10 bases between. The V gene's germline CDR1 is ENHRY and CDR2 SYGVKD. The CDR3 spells CAIRQEGQPQHF. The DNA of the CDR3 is TGTGCCATCAGACAGGAGGGACAGCCCCAGCATTTT.

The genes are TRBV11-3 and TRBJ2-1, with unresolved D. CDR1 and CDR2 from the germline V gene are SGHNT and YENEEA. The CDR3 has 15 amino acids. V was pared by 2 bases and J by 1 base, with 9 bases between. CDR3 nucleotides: TGTGCCAGCAGCTTATCTCGGAGTTCCTACAATGAGCAGTTCTTC. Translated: CASSLSRSSYNEQFF.

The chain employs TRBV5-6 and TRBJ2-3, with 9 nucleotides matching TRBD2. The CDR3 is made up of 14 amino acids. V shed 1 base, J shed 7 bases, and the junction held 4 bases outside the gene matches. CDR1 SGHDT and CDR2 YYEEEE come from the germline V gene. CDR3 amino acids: CASSLPGTSNTQYF. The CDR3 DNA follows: TGTGCCAGCAGCTTGCCCGGGACTAGCAATACGCAGTATTTT. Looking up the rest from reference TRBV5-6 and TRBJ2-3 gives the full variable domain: DAGVTQSPTHLIKTRGQQVTLRCSPKSGHDTVSWYQQALGQGPQFIFQYYEEEERQRGNFPDRFSGHQFPNYSSELNVNALLLGDSALYLCASSLPGTSNTQYFGPGTRLTVL.

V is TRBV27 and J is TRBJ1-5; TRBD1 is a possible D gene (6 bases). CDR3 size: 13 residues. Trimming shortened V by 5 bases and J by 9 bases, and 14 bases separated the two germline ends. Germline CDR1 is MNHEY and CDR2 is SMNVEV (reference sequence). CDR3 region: CASSLDRYLPQHF. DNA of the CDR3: TGTGCCAGCAGTCTAGACAGGTATCTGCCCCAGCATTTT.

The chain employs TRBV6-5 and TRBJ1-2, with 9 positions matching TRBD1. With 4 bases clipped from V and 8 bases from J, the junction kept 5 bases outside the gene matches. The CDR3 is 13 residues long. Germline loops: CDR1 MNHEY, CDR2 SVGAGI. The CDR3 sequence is CASSSTGGIGYTF. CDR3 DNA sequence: TGTGCCAGCAGTTCCACAGGGGGCATAGGCTACACCTTC.

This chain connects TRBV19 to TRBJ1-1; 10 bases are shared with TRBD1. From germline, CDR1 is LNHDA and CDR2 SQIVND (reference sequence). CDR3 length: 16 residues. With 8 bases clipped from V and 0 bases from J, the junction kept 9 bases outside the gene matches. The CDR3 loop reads CASSLLTGGMNTEAFF. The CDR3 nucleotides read TGTGCCAGTTCGTTACTGACAGGGGGCATGAACACTGAAGCTTTCTTT.

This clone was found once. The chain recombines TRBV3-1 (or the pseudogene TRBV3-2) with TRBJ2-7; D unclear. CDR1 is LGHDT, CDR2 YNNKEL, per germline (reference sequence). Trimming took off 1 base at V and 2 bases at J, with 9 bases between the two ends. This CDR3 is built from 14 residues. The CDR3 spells CASSQGHPPYEQYF. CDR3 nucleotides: TGTGCCAGCAGCCAAGGACATCCCCCCTACGAGCAGTACTTC.

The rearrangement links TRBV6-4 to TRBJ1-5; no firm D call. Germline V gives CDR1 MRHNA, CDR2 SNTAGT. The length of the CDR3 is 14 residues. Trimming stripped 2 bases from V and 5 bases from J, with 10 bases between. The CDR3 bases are TGTGCCAGCAGTGACCCGGGAGTGGATCAGCCCCAGCATTTT. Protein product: CASSDPGVDQPQHF.

CDR3 sequence: CASSRQILDNQPQHF. The DNA for the CDR3 is TGCGCCAGCAGCCGACAGATCCTTGACAATCAGCCCCAGCATTTT. The rearrangement joins TRBV4-1 to TRBJ1-5, with D possibly being TRBD1 (5 bases). The V end was cut by 4 bases, the J end by 3 bases, with 13 bases between. This CDR3 region has 15 residues. Looked up from germline, CDR1 is MGHRA and CDR2 is YSYEKL.

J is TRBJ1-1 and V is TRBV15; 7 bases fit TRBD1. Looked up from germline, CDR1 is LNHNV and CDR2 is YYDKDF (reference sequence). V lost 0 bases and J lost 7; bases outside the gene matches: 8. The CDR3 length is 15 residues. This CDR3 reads CATSRDRGPDLEAFF. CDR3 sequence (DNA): TGTGCCACCAGCAGAGATAGGGGGCCTGACCTTGAAGCTTTCTTT.

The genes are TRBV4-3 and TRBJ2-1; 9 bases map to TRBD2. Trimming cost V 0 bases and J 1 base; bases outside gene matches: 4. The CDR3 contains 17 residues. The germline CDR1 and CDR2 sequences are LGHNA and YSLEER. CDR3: CASSQDFSGGSYNEQFF. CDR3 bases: TGCGCCAGCAGCCAAGATTTCAGCGGGGGGTCCTACAATGAGCAGTTCTTC.

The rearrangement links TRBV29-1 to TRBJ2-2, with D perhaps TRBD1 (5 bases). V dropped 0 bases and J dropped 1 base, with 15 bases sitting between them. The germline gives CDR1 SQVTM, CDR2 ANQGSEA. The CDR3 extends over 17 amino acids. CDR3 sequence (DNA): TGCAGCGTTGAAGACAGCAGACAAACAGGGAACACCGGGGAGCTGTTTTTT. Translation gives CSVEDSRQTGNTGELFF.

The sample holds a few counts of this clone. The CDR3: CASSLAPTGSYNEQFF. DNA of the CDR3: TGTGCCAGCAGCTTAGCCCCGACAGGGTCCTACAATGAGCAGTTCTTC. This chain uses TRBV7-2 with TRBJ2-1, with 7 nucleotides matching TRBD1. The CDR3 runs 16 residues. V was pared by 0 bases and J by 1 base, with 3 bases of the junction left unmatched. Germline V gene lookup returns CDR1 SGHTA and CDR2 FQGNSA.

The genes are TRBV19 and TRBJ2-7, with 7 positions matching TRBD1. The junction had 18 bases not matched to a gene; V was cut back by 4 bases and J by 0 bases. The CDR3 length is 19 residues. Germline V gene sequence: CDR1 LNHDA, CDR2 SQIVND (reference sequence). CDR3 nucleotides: TGTGCCAGTAGTACCCTAAACCGACAGGGCCCACCCCTCTCCTACGAGCAGTACTTC. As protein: CASSTLNRQGPPLSYEQYF.

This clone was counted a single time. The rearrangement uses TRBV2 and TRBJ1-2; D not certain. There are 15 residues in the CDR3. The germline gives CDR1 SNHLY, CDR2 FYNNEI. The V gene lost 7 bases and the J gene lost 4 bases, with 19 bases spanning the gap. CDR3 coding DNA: TGTGCCAGCAAGGAGGGATCACAACCCCTCTATGGCTACACCTTC. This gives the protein CASKEGSQPLYGYTF.

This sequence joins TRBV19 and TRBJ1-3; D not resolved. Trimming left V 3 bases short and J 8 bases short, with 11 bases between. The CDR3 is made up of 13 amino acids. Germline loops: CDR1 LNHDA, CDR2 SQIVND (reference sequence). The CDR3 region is CASSMVAEDTIYF. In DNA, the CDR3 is TGTGCCAGTAGTATGGTCGCAGAGGACACCATATATTTT.

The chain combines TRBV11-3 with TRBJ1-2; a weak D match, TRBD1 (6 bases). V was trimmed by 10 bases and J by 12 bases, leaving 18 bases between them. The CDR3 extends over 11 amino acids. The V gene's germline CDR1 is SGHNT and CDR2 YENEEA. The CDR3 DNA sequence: TGTGCCACTGGGGACAACGGACTTAACACCTTC. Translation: CATGDNGLNTF.

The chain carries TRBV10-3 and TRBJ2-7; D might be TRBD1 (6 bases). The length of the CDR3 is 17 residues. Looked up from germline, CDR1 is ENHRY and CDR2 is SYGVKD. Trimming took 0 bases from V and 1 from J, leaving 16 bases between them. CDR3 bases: TGTGCCATCAGTGAGTCCGGACAGACCGAAGTTTCCTACGAGCAGTACTTC. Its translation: CAISESGQTEVSYEQYF.

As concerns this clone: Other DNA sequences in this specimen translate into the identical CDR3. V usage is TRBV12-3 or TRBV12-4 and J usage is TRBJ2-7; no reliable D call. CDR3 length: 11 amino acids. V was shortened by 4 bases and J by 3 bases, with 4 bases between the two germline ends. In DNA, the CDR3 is TGTGCCAGCAGTTCCGGCTACGAGCAGTACTTC. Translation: CASSSGYEQYF.

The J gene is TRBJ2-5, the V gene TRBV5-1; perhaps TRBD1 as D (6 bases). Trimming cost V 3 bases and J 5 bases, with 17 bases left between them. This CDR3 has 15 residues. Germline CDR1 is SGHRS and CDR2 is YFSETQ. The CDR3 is CASSSLWTETETQYF. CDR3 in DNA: TGCGCCAGCAGCTCCCTCTGGACAGAAACGGAGACCCAGTACTTC.

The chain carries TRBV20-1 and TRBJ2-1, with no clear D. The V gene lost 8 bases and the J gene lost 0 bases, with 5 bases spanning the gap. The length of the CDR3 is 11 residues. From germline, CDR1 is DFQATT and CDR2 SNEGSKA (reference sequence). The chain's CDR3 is CSPSSYNEQFF. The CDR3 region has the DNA TGCAGTCCGAGCTCCTACAATGAGCAGTTCTTC.

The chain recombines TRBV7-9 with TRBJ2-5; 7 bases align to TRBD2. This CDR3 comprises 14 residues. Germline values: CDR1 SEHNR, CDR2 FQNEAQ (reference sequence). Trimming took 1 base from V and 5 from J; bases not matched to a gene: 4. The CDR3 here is CASSLGTSGETQYF. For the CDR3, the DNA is TGTGCCAGCAGCTTAGGGACTAGTGGGGAGACCCAGTACTTC. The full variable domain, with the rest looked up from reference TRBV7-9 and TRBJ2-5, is DTGVSQNPRHKITKRGQNVTFRCDPISEHNRLYWYRQTLGQGPEFLTYFQNEAQLEKSRLLSDRFSAERPKGSFSTLEIQRTEQGDSAMYLCASSLGTSGETQYFGPGTRLLVL.

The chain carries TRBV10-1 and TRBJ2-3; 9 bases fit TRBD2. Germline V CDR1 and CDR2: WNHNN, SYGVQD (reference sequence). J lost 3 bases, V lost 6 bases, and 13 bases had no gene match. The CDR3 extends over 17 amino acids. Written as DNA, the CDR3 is TGCGCCAGCAGGGCTGGCCGAGGAGCGGGAGGTACAGATACGCAGTATTTT. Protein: CASRAGRGAGGTDTQYF.

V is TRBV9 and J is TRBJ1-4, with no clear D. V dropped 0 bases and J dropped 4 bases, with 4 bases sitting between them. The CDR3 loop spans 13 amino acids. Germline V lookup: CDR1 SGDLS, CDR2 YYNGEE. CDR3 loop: CASSVDGNEKLFF. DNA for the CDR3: TGTGCCAGCAGCGTAGACGGTAATGAAAAACTGTTTTTT.

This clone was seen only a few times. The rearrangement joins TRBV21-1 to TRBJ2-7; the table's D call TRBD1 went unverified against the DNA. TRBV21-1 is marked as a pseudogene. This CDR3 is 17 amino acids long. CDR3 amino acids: CASSKAWYQGGSYEQYF. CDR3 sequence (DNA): TGTGCCAGCAGCAAAGCATGGTATCAGGGGGGCTCCTACGAGCAGTACTTC.